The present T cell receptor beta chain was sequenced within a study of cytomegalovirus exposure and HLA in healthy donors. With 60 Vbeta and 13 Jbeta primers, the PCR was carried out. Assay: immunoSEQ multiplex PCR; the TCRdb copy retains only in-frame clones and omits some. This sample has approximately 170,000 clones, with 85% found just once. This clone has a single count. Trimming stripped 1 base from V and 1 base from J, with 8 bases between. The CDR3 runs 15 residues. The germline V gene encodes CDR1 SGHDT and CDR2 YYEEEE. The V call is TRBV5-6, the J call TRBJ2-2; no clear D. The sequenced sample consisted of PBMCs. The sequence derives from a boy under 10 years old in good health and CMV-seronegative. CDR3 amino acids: CASSLLQENTGELFF. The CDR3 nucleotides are TGTGCCAGCAGCTTGTTGCAGGAGAACACCGGGGAGCTGTTTTTT.